This is a list of T cell receptor beta chains from one sample in a study of cytomegalovirus exposure and HLA in healthy donors. The method was immunoSEQ multiplex PCR; TCRdb's version includes in-frame clones alone and lacks a portion of them. Here the sample spans about 250,000 clones, more than 55% being singletons. Input material: PBMCs. These receptors originate from a female donor in good health and CMV-seronegative. Both conserved end residues are part of each CDR3. D genes are given only for firm matches. Clone size is given for some rows only: seen once, a few or many times, or a class if the clone is expanded.

V: TRBV5-6; J: TRBJ2-3; size: NA; D: NA; DNA: TGTGCCAGCAGCCTACTCGGGACAACTAGCACAGATACGCAGTATTTT; CDR3: CASSLLGTTSTDTQYF
V: TRBV27; J: TRBJ2-2; size: NA; D: NA; DNA: TGTGCCAGCCGGAACACCGGGGAGCTGTTTTTT; CDR3: CASRNTGELFF
V: TRBV2; J: TRBJ2-2; size: NA; D: NA; DNA: TGTGCCAGCAGTGAGCTCCTCGGGCTGTTTTTT; CDR3: CASSELLGLFF
V: TRBV15; J: TRBJ1-1; size: NA; D: NA; DNA: TGTGCCACCAGCAGGGTGACATCCCGGAACACTGAAGCTTTCTTT; CDR3: CATSRVTSRNTEAFF
V: TRBV5-6; J: TRBJ1-1; size: NA; D: NA; DNA: TGTGCCAGCAGCTTGTCGGCCAGGGGTGTATTGGACACTGAAGCTTTCTTT; CDR3: CASSLSARGVLDTEAFF
V: TRBV10-3; J: TRBJ1-3; size: NA; D: NA; DNA: TGTGCCATCAGTGAATGGGAGAACACCATATATTTT; CDR3: CAISEWENTIYF
V: TRBV28; J: TRBJ1-4; size: NA; D: NA; DNA: TGTGCCAGCAGTTCGGACAGCAGGGGCCATGAAAAACTGTTTTTT; CDR3: CASSSDSRGHEKLFF
V: TRBV7-9; J: TRBJ1-2; size: few; D: NA; DNA: TGTTCCAGCAGCTTAGGTTCTCGGAGGGATGGCTACACCTTC; CDR3: CSSSLGSRRDGYTF
V: TRBV7-3; J: TRBJ2-3; size: once; D: NA; DNA: TGTGCCAGCAGCAAGACACCCTCGAGCACAGATACGCAGTATTTT; CDR3: CASSKTPSSTDTQYF
V: TRBV27; J: TRBJ1-2; size: NA; D: NA; DNA: TGTGCCAGCAGTTTATTAGACGGGGGCTATGGCTACACCTTC; CDR3: CASSLLDGGYGYTF
V: TRBV5-1; J: TRBJ2-5; size: NA; D: TRBD1; DNA: TGCGCCAGCAGACAGGGGCAAGAGACCCAGTACTTC; CDR3: CASRQGQETQYF
V: TRBV28; J: TRBJ1-1; size: NA; D: TRBD1; DNA: TGTGCCAGCAGTTTATACCCGGGACAGGGGGCTCGAGCTTTCTTT; CDR3: CASSLYPGQGARAFF
V: TRBV7-2; J: TRBJ1-5; size: NA; D: TRBD1; DNA: TGTGCCAGCAAGGGACAGGGATTAGGCAATCAGCCCCAGCATTTT; CDR3: CASKGQGLGNQPQHF
V: TRBV23-1; J: TRBJ2-7; size: NA; D: NA; DNA: TGCGCCAGCAGTCAATCGGAGGGGACCTACGAGCAGTACTTC; CDR3: CASSQSEGTYEQYF
V: TRBV19; J: TRBJ2-3; size: NA; D: NA; DNA: TGTGCCAGTAGTGTCCAGGGGTCAGATACGCAGTATTTT; CDR3: CASSVQGSDTQYF
V: TRBV5-1; J: TRBJ2-1; size: NA; D: NA; DNA: TGCGCCAGCAGCTTATCTGGGGACTTTTACAATGAGCAGTTCTTC; CDR3: CASSLSGDFYNEQFF
V: TRBV5-1; J: TRBJ1-5; size: NA; D: TRBD1; DNA: TGCGCCAGCAGCACCGGGACAGGGAATCAGCCCCAGCATTTT; CDR3: CASSTGTGNQPQHF
V: TRBV7-2; J: TRBJ1-5; size: NA; D: NA; DNA: TGTGCCAGCAGCTCCGAGGACAGACTCAATCAGCCCCAGCATTTT; CDR3: CASSSEDRLNQPQHF
V: TRBV6-1; J: TRBJ1-5; size: NA; D: NA; DNA: TGTGCCAGCAGCCGAGGCAGGGGTGGGAATCAGCCCCAGCATTTT; CDR3: CASSRGRGGNQPQHF
V: TRBV27; J: TRBJ1-5; size: NA; D: TRBD1; DNA: TGTGCCAGCAGTACAGGGGGTAATCAGCCCCAGCATTTT; CDR3: CASSTGGNQPQHF
V: TRBV6-5; J: TRBJ1-1; size: NA; D: NA; DNA: TGTGCCAGCAGTTACGGCGCAGGGCCTCCGAACACTGAAGCTTTCTTT; CDR3: CASSYGAGPPNTEAFF
V: TRBV2; J: TRBJ1-1; size: NA; D: NA; DNA: TGTGCCAGCAGTCCCCTACCTTATGCGGGAAACACTGAAGCTTTCTTT; CDR3: CASSPLPYAGNTEAFF
V: TRBV28; J: TRBJ1-5; size: few; D: NA; DNA: TGTGCCAGCAGTGCGGTCAGGGGTGGGAATCAGCCCCAGCATTTT; CDR3: CASSAVRGGNQPQHF
V: TRBV19; J: TRBJ1-4; size: NA; D: NA; DNA: TGTGCCAGTAGTAGTATGATAAAGGGAGCTGGTGAAAAACTGTTTTTT; CDR3: CASSSMIKGAGEKLFF
V: TRBV5-1; J: TRBJ2-7; size: NA; D: TRBD2; DNA: TGCGCCAGCAGCTTGTCCCTAGCGGAAATCTACGAGCAGTACTTC; CDR3: CASSLSLAEIYEQYF
V: TRBV30; J: TRBJ1-6; size: NA; D: NA; DNA: TGTGCCTGGAGTAAAGGGGAAGGATTCTCACCCCTCCACTTT; CDR3: CAWSKGEGFSPLHF
V: TRBV29-1; J: TRBJ2-7; size: NA; D: TRBD1; DNA: TGCAGCGTTGAAAAGACAGGGGGAATTTCCTACGAGCAGTACTTC; CDR3: CSVEKTGGISYEQYF
V: TRBV6-6; J: TRBJ2-1; size: NA; D: NA; DNA: TGTGCCAGCAGTTACTCGGAGGGGACTGAGCAGTTCTTC; CDR3: CASSYSEGTEQFF
V: TRBV7-9; J: TRBJ2-1; size: few; D: TRBD2; DNA: TGTGCCAGCAGCCAAATTAGACTAGCGGGAGCCAATGAGCAGTTCTTC; CDR3: CASSQIRLAGANEQFF
V: TRBV11-2; J: TRBJ2-5; size: NA; D: TRBD2; DNA: TGTGCCAGCAGCTTAGTGCTCTCTAGCGGTCTAAGCGAGACCCAGTACTTC; CDR3: CASSLVLSSGLSETQYF
V: TRBV25-1; J: TRBJ2-2; size: NA; D: NA; DNA: TGTGCCAGCAGTGACGGGGTGGGCACCGGGGAGCTGTTTTTT; CDR3: CASSDGVGTGELFF
V: TRBV5-6; J: TRBJ2-1; size: NA; D: NA; DNA: TGTGCCAGCAGCTTGGCCCCGGCGGGACGGCCCAATGAGCAGTTCTTC; CDR3: CASSLAPAGRPNEQFF
V: TRBV9; J: TRBJ1-2; size: NA; D: NA; DNA: TGTGCCAGCAGCCCAAACCAGGGAAATAGCTATGGCTACACCTTC; CDR3: CASSPNQGNSYGYTF
V: TRBV21-1; J: TRBJ2-3; size: NA; D: NA; DNA: TGTGCCAGCGAACCCTTAGCGGGGGGATCCACAGATACGCAGTATTTT; CDR3: CASEPLAGGSTDTQYF
V: TRBV6-5; J: TRBJ1-3; size: NA; D: TRBD1; DNA: TGTGCCAGCAGGACGACAGGGTCTGGAAACACCATATATTTT; CDR3: CASRTTGSGNTIYF
V: TRBV14; J: TRBJ2-1; size: few; D: NA; DNA: TGTGCCAGCACCTCTGTGCGGGACGGGTCCTACAATGAGCAGTTCTTC; CDR3: CASTSVRDGSYNEQFF
V: TRBV19; J: TRBJ1-2; size: NA; D: TRBD1; DNA: TGTGCCAGTAGTAAGGGGACAGCGTCACTCGTAAATGGCTACACCTTC; CDR3: CASSKGTASLVNGYTF
V: TRBV4-1; J: TRBJ2-3; size: once; D: TRBD2; DNA: TGCGCCAGCAGCCAACAACTAGCGGCCCTCTTCTACACAGATACGCAGTATTTT; CDR3: CASSQQLAALFYTDTQYF
V: TRBV5-4; J: TRBJ1-4; size: NA; D: TRBD1; DNA: TGTGCCAGCAGCCGCGTGGGACAGGGGGATGAAAAACTGTTTTTT; CDR3: CASSRVGQGDEKLFF
V: TRBV5-1; J: TRBJ1-1; size: NA; D: TRBD1; DNA: TGCGCCAGCAAAACAGGGGGCAGGGGCTCTGAAGCTTTCTTT; CDR3: CASKTGGRGSEAFF
V: TRBV9; J: TRBJ2-7; size: NA; D: NA; DNA: TGTGCCAGCAGCGTGTCTACAGGTACCCACGAGCAGTACTTC; CDR3: CASSVSTGTHEQYF
V: TRBV5-4; J: TRBJ1-1; size: NA; D: TRBD1; DNA: TGTGCCAGCAGCTACCAGGGACAGATGAACACTGAAGCTTTCTTT; CDR3: CASSYQGQMNTEAFF
V: TRBV14; J: TRBJ2-3; size: NA; D: TRBD2; DNA: TGTGCCAGCAGCCCCTTAGCGGGACGGGATACGCAGTATTTT; CDR3: CASSPLAGRDTQYF
V: TRBV7-6; J: TRBJ2-5; size: NA; D: NA; DNA: TGTGCCAGCAGCTCGGGAGAGACCCAGTACTTC; CDR3: CASSSGETQYF